This T cell receptor (beta chain) was captured by sequencing in a study of Graves' ophthalmopathy and Graves' hyperthyroidism. Study-wide findings and caveats: Most thyroid-expanded clonotypes exceeding 0.001 frequency were also found in blood.

Germline V lookup: CDR1 DFQATT, CDR2 SNEGSKA (reference sequence). This CDR3 has 14 residues. The study amplified TCR beta CDR3 regions using RNA transcripts. First-round RT-PCR used HTBI primers; second-round multiplex PCR followed. A single record per CDR3 protein comes from TCRdb applying MiXCR to the multiplex PCR reads. Among a few hundred thousand distinct CDR3 sequences listed, approximately 18% were seen once. Ten or more counts support this clonotype. Its antigen is unidentified. At one of its ends the junction is not consistent with the germline gene, which may arise from a read error. A follow-up of 18 months without ophthalmopathy meant that hyperthyroidism was stable.

The specimen sequenced was peripheral blood. The receptor comes from an adult woman with stable Graves' hyperthyroidism. This chain connects TRBV20-1 to TRBJ1-3; maybe TRBD1 (6 bases). CDR3 DNA: TGCAGTGCTAGGACAGGAGCGATTGGAAGCACCATATATTTT. Residues: CSARTGAIGSTIYF.